The 16 T cell receptor beta chains listed next were all sequenced from one sample in a study of CD8+CD57+ T cells in acquired aplastic anemia (dated by TCRdb to the late 2010s). Sequencing instrument: Illumina HiSeq 2000. Profiling of TCR beta VDJ combinations and CDR3 sequences used genomic DNA as the template. Using fastp at Q25 and MiXCR, TCRdb reprocessed the public reads and kept productive beta chains. Rows with one shared CDR3 protein collapse into an entry with the most common genes and DNA. Across this sample there are some 140,000 distinct CDR3 sequences, with about 54% seen only once. Less than 15% of the sample is held by the ten biggest clonotypes. The patients picked for sequencing were ones in whom flow cytometry had shown an expansion of CD8+CD57+ cells. The material sequenced was sorted CD4+, CD8+, or CD8+CD57+ T cells (not recorded which) from PBMCs. Receptors originate from a human donor with aplastic anemia.

A note on this clonotype: The junction shows a germline mismatch at one end, possibly a read error. DNA for the CDR3: TGCGCCAGCAGCCACGAGGGGGGCGGCTATGGCTACACCTTC. Its protein product is CASSHEGGGYGYTF. The J gene is TRBJ1-2, the V gene TRBV7-9; TRBD1 is a possible D gene (6 bases). CDR3 length equals 14 residues. Germline lookup yields CDR1 SEHNR and CDR2 FQNEAQ (reference sequence).

Written as DNA, the CDR3 is TGTGCCAGCAGTCCGGGACAGGGGGCTCCTGGGGCCAACGTCCTGACTTTC. Residues: CASSPGQGAPGANVLTF. J is TRBJ2-6 and V is TRBV25-1; TRBD1 matches at 12 bases. V trimming: 5 bases; J trimming: 2 bases; junction bases outside the gene matches: 4. This CDR3 has 17 amino acids. From germline, CDR1 is MGHDK and CDR2 SYGVNS. The variable domain in full, with the rest retrieved from reference TRBV25-1 and TRBJ2-6, is EADIYQTPRYLVIGTGKKITLECSQTMGHDKMYWYQQDPGMELHLIHYSYGVNSTEKGDLSSESTVSRIRTEHFPLTLESARPSHTSQYLCASSPGQGAPGANVLTFGAGSRLTVL.

The chain uses TRBV20-1 and TRBJ2-7; D tentatively reads TRBD1 or TRBD2 (6 bases each). Germline values: CDR1 DFQATT, CDR2 SNEGSKA (reference sequence). Trimming shortened V by 3 bases and J by 7 bases, and 19 bases separated the two germline ends. This CDR3 contains 14 residues. The CDR3 loop is CSARGGPGAGEQYF. CDR3 nucleotide sequence: TGCAGTGCTAGGGGTGGACCGGGGGCTGGGGAGCAGTACTTC.

This clonotype was detected many times. The V gene is TRBV4-1, the J gene TRBJ2-1; D unresolved. Germline CDR1 is MGHRA and CDR2 is YSYEKL. This CDR3 has 14 residues. Trimming pared 0 bases from V and 4 bases from J, leaving 7 bases between. The CDR3 reads CASSQEEGYNEQFF. CDR3 DNA sequence: TGCGCCAGCAGCCAAGAGGAAGGATACAATGAGCAGTTCTTC.

Of note for this clonotype: An end of the junction differs from the germline gene, which may be a read error. The chain is built from TRBV6-4 and TRBJ2-3; 8 bases are a match to TRBD1. CDR3 size: 15 residues. Per germline, CDR1 MRHNA and CDR2 SNTAGT. The CDR3 nucleotides read TGTGCCAGCAGTGACGGGACAGGCAGCACAGAGACGCAGTATTTT. Protein product: CASSDGTGSTETQYF.

The chain joins TRBV7-2 to TRBJ2-7; TRBD2 might be the D (6 bases). V gave up 5 bases and J gave up 3 bases, with 11 bases separating them. Germline-derived CDR1 and CDR2 are SGHTA and FQGNSA. This CDR3 comprises 13 residues. Written as DNA, the CDR3 is TGTGCCAGCAGCCTTGGGACTCACTACGAGCAGTACTTC. Protein: CASSLGTHYEQYF.

The chain couples TRBV9 to TRBJ2-1, with a weak D call TRBD1 (5 bases). Germline V gene sequence: CDR1 SGDLS, CDR2 YYNGEE. V was shortened by 0 bases and J by 6 bases, with 13 bases between the two germline ends. The CDR3 length is 15 residues. CDR3 protein: CASSVETDPVNEQFF. CDR3 sequence (DNA): TGTGCCAGCAGCGTAGAGACAGACCCAGTCAATGAGCAGTTCTTC.

The V call is TRBV5-1, the J call TRBJ2-7; TRBD2 agrees at 7 bases. Looked up from germline, CDR1 is SGHRS and CDR2 is YFSETQ. J gave up 2 bases and V 5 bases, and 7 bases lay outside the gene matches. The CDR3 covers 14 residues. The CDR3 loop is CASRGGTGPYEQYF. The CDR3, as DNA: TGCGCCAGCAGGGGGGGGACGGGGCCCTACGAGCAGTACTTC.

The sample holds a few counts of this clonotype. The chain is built from TRBV29-1 and TRBJ2-7; TRBD1 matches at 9 bases. Germline V gene sequence: CDR1 SQVTM, CDR2 ANQGSEA. V lost 4 bases, J lost 4 bases, and 8 bases stayed unmatched. The CDR3 is 14 amino acids. In DNA form, the CDR3 reads TGCAGCGTTGTCGAACAGGGGGCTTTTTACGAGCAGTACTTC. Translating it yields CSVVEQGAFYEQYF.

The rearrangement joins TRBV15 to TRBJ2-5; 11 nucleotides agree with TRBD2. The J segment lost 4 bases and the V segment lost 0 bases, leaving 4 bases of the junction unmatched. Germline V gene data show CDR1 as LNHNV and CDR2 as YYDKDF (reference sequence). The CDR3 covers 16 residues. The CDR3 sequence is CATSRERLAGGETQYF. The CDR3 DNA reads TGTGCCACCAGCAGAGAGAGGCTAGCGGGAGGAGAGACCCAGTACTTC.

This clonotype was observed a single time. The genes are TRBV19 and TRBJ1-5; D is uncertain. This CDR3 is built from 12 residues. Germline V gene lookup returns CDR1 LNHDA and CDR2 SQIVND (reference sequence). V lost 8 bases to trimming and J lost 4 bases, with 9 bases between them. The CDR3 region is CASANRNQPQHF. The DNA for the CDR3 is TGTGCCAGTGCTAACAGAAATCAGCCCCAGCATTTT. The full variable domain, in which reference TRBV19 and TRBJ1-5 provide the parts outside the CDR3, is DGGITQSPKYLFRKEGQNVTLSCEQNLNHDAMYWYRQDPGQGLRLIYYSQIVNDFQKGDIAEGYSVSREKKESFPLTVTSAQKNPTAFYLCASANRNQPQHFGDGTRLSIL.

The genes are TRBV7-2 and TRBJ1-1, with TRBD1 as a possible D gene (6 bases). CDR3 length: 13 amino acids. Germline assignment: CDR1 SGHTA and CDR2 FQGNSA. Deletions cut 5 bases from V and 9 bases from J, with 16 bases between. The CDR3 DNA sequence: TGTGCCAGCAGCCTTTCCCGACAGGACCAAGCTTTCTTT. It yields the protein CASSLSRQDQAFF.

The J gene is TRBJ2-5, the V gene TRBV7-8; 7 bases are a match to TRBD2. The DNA end is more similar to TRBJ2-7, so the J call may be wrong. Germline CDR1 and CDR2: SGHVS and FQNEAQ. There are 15 residues in the CDR3. The CDR3 coding sequence is TGTGCCAGCAGCTACATAGCGGGTGCCTCCTACGAGCAGTACTTC. Translated, it gives CASSYIAGASYEQYF.

This sequence joins TRBV6-1 and TRBJ2-7, with D possibly being TRBD2 (6 bases). The CDR3 runs to 14 residues. Germline V gives CDR1 MNHNS, CDR2 SASEGT. V lost 7 bases to trimming and J lost 7 bases, with 20 bases between them. The CDR3 reads CASTHGGRFEEQYF. The DNA for the CDR3 is TGTGCCAGCACCCATGGGGGGAGGTTCGAGGAGCAGTACTTC.

With regard to this clonotype: An end of the junction does not agree with germline; a read error may underlie this. This chain links TRBV20-1 with TRBJ2-3; 10 bases line up with TRBD2. CDR1 and CDR2 from the germline V gene are DFQATT and SNEGSKA (reference sequence). The CDR3 is 12 residues long. This CDR3 is CRASGSADTQYF. CDR3 nucleotides: TGCAGGGCTAGCGGGAGTGCAGATACGCAGTATTTT.

The chain combines TRBV20-1 with TRBJ2-3; no definite D call. Germline loops: CDR1 DFQATT, CDR2 SNEGSKA (reference sequence). Trimming removed 3 bases from V and 1 base from J, with 11 bases in between. This CDR3 comprises 14 residues. As DNA, the CDR3 is TGCAGTGCTAGGAGGCTAGTTGGCACAGATACGCAGTATTTT. As protein: CSARRLVGTDTQYF.